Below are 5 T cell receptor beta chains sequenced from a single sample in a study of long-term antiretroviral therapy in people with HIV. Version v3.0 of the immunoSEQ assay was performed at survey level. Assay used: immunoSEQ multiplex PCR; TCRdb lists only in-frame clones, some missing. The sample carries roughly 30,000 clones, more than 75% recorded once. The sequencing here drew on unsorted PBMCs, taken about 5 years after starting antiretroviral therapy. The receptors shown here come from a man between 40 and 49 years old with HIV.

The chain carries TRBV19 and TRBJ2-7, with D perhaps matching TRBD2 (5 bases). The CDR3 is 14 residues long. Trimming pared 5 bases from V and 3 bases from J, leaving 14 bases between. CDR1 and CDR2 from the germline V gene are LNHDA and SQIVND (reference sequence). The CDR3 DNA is TGTGCCAGTAGTCCCTCCTTAGAGGGCTACGAGCAGTACTTC. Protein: CASSPSLEGYEQYF.

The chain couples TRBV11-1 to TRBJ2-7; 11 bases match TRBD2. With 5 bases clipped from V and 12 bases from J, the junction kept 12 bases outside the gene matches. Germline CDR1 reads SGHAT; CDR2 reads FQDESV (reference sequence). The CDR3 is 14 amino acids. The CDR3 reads CASSPQLAGEFLYF. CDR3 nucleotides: TGTGCCAGCAGCCCCCAACTAGCGGGAGAGTTCCTGTACTTC.

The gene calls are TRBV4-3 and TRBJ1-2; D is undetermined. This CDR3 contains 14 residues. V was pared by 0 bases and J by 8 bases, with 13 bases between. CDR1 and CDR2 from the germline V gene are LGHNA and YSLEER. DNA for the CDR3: TGCGCCAGCAGCCAAGATCAAACCGGACTCGGCTACACCTTC. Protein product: CASSQDQTGLGYTF.

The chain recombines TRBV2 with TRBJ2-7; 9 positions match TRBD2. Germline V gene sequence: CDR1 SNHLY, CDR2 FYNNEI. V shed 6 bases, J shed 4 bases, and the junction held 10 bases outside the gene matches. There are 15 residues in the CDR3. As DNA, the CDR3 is TGTGCCAGCAGCGAGTCGCCGGGACTAGCTTACGAGCAGTACTTC. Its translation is CASSESPGLAYEQYF.

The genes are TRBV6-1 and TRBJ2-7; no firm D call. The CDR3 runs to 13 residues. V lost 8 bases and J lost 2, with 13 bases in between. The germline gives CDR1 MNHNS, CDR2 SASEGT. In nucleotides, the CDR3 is TGTGCCAGCTCCCCGCGTGGTCCCTACGAGCAGTACTTC. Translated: CASSPRGPYEQYF.